This TCR beta chain emerged from a study of cytomegalovirus exposure and HLA in healthy donors (dated by TCRdb to 2016 to 2017). For the wider study: According to an earlier analysis of several hundred of the donors, about 190 million T cells yielded some 110 million unique TCR beta sequences and about 300 Gb of sequence data. An early release that covered about 600 HLA-typed donors contained approximately 300 gigabases of sequencing data and about 84 million unique TCR sequences. Of the roughly 400 genotyped donors, 75% to 85% were placed in the genetic ancestry cluster associated with self-reported Caucasian donors. The aim of the study was to test whether cataloging public T cell receptors could identify signatures of past pathogen exposure. Using immunosequencing, the study profiled T cell repertoires from 500 to 800 subjects and related those repertoires to cytomegalovirus serostatus. Along with the roughly 670-subject first cohort, a separate validation cohort of about 110 different subjects was used. High-throughput TCR immunosequencing, statistical association of individual TCRs with disease status, and machine learning were combined to predict cytomegalovirus infection status. A later analysis re-analyzed previously published TCR beta repertoires from roughly 630 donors and added high-resolution HLA genotyping to study TCR occurrence patterns. Rather than drawing on any new phenotypic data, the later analysis identified candidate immune exposures from TCR beta sequences and the way those sequences occurred across donors. In an earlier analysis of roughly 600 of the donors, high-throughput TCR beta sequencing was used to judge whether each TCR beta V gene segment behaved as functional or pseudogenic. Alongside the repertoire data, information on donor age, sex, ethnicity and CMV serostatus was compiled. In a later genetic analysis, genome-wide SNP genotypes for about three fifths of the 666 donors were used, and that subset was treated as a discovery cohort. All discovery cohort repertoires had been generated using a single sequencing platform. HLA typing covered class I and class II loci at four-digit resolution. Typing coverage differed by locus: A, B, C, DRB1 and DQB1 were typed in roughly 629-630 donors, DQA1 in about 560, DPA1 in 600 to 610, and DPB1 in about 450. Roughly 5 DR-DQ haplotypes were handled as single units for association and clustering, since linkage in the cohort was strong. Across approximately 420 genotyped donors of the cohort, an average of roughly 230,000 unique TCR beta nucleotide sequences per donor were sequenced, and around 19% of those sequences were non-productive. The paper as a whole reports these results and caveats: Strong co-occurrence of HLA alleles, especially DR and DQ, made assigning TCR associations to individual alleles difficult. Because some donors lacked HLA typing at each locus, the association tests relied only on the typed subset. The only immune exposure information available for the cohort was CMV serostatus. In the study, approximately 160 TCR beta chains were listed as associated with cytomegalovirus. According to the authors, the approach could potentially be generalized to other disease states and immunological phenotypes. Some IMGT-functional V segments, including TRBV6-2 and TRBV6-3, could not be distinguished by the 87-base-pair reads and were therefore excluded. A group of highly shared sequence variants was considered likely to be a technical artifact of the sequencing pipeline. Several of the top co-occurrence clusters appeared to be linked to parvovirus B19, influenza, CMV and Epstein-Barr virus, according to a later analysis. In a later genetic analysis, fewer N-insertions in productive TCRs were reported among donors in an Asian-associated ancestry cluster than the roughly 700-donor mean. Compared with equally common non-associated chains, HLA-associated TCR beta chains in a later analysis were more clonally expanded and had lower generation probabilities. In this cohort, only TCR beta chains were sequenced, and detectable features were limited by the absence of alpha or paired-chain data. Most TCR sequences were observed very rarely across donors, whereas some public TCRs were present in many individuals. Correlated functional status among segregating V segments might be attributable to linkage disequilibrium, but an unknown experimental factor could not be ruled out. A further reported finding was that TCR beta sequences accurately predicted the HLA-A and HLA-B alleles for most subjects in the first cohort. In an earlier analysis of approximately 590 of the donors, most TCR beta V segments appeared in productive rearrangements about 90% or about 30% of the time, broadly matching IMGT annotations. Because counts were too low, about 18 rarely observed V segments, including chromosome 9 orphons, were excluded from the earlier analysis of about 500 of the donors. In a later genetic analysis, a missense DCLRE1C variant was associated with V-gene and J-gene trimming of TCR beta chains, and the association was replicated in an independent cohort. The presence/absence analyses assumed that sequencing depth was roughly uniform across donors, and that assumption may not be true. At a false discovery rate of 0.05, a later analysis linked 16,000 or so TCR beta sequences to specific HLA alleles. Cytomegalovirus status was reported to be diagnosed by the classifier with high specificity and sensitivity in both the original and validation cohorts. Three of the identified cytomegalovirus-associated TCR beta chains were confirmed in vitro to be specific for cytomegalovirus antigens. A later analysis found that TCR association rates varied across HLA loci, with DRB1 alleles showing the most associated TCRs and HLA-C alleles the fewest. A later analysis found that most CMV-associated TCR beta chains appeared HLA-restricted, with HLA associations seemingly driven largely by CMV exposure.

The cohort consisted of 650 to 850 healthy bone marrow donors. At the time of sampling, all cohort members were nominally healthy, though unrecorded immune exposures were likely present. The donor tested CMV seropositive and was one of the 289 seropositive cohort members. A peripheral blood sample was collected from each donor, and TCR beta sequencing was performed on peripheral blood mononuclear cells. Genomic DNA extraction from the blood cell samples was performed with the Qiagen DNeasy Blood Extraction Kit. Worth noting for this clone: The target of this receptor is not known. The input lacks base qualities; no much larger clone sits a single base away.

The library was generated by the immunoSEQ multiplex PCR assay. The multiplex PCR relied on a mix of 60 forward primers for TCR Vbeta segments and 13 reverse primers for TCR Jbeta segments. Amplification of the CDR3 region of rearranged TCR beta genes was performed with a multiplex PCR assay on genomic DNA. The Illumina HiSeq System was used to sequence the amplified TCR beta libraries as 87-base-pair reads. From the authors' description of their analysis: A later analysis counted 75 million to 100 million unique TCR beta chains across the 640 or so repertoires, and roughly 11 million of these chains were shared by at least two donors. Raw reads were error-corrected and collapsed into unique sequences by a nearest-neighbor algorithm in which closely related sequences were merged to remove PCR and sequencing errors. Alignment of CDR3 sequences to IMGT reference sequences was used to assign V, D and J gene segments. For a sequence to be retained, a match of at least six nucleotides to both a V gene segment and a J gene segment was required. A rearrangement was called productive if the CDR3 had no stop codons and remained in frame with V and J, and every other rearrangement was called non-productive. CDR3 was defined according to IMGT convention as the region running from the second conserved V-encoded cysteine to the conserved J-encoded phenylalanine. The earlier analysis of roughly 590 of the donors excluded sequences that lacked an unambiguous match to a single V gene segment. In an earlier analysis of about 590 of the donors, a V segment was called functional when productive rearrangements were above 56.7%, and segregating when the standard deviation between donors exceeded 5%. A statistical classification framework was built for diagnosing cytomegalovirus status from the catalog of TCR beta chain sequences. A later analysis assigned V and J genes by comparing TCR nucleotide sequences with IMGT/GENE-DB human TR gene sequences. The TCRdist pipeline was used in a later analysis to assign CDR3 sequences and most-parsimonious VDJ recombination scenarios. In a later analysis, each TCR beta chain was defined by its CDR3 amino acid sequence together with its V-gene family, and reads lacking a unique V-gene family were excluded. As a way to deal with suspected cross-contamination and a sequencing artifact, a later analysis dropped more than 500 nucleotide sequences that were highly shared and had low generation probability. In a later analysis, a clonal expansion index for each public chain was calculated from normalized within-repertoire ranks of inferred template counts. Generation probabilities in a later analysis came from a VDJ recombination model fitted to out-of-frame rearrangements, and those results were checked against IGoR. In a later analysis, TCR-TCR, TCR-HLA and TCR-CMV co-occurrence was scored with hypergeometric tests, and a repertoire-size bias correction was applied to TCR pairs. A later analysis estimated false discovery rates by permuting HLA or CMV assignments 20 times. In a later analysis, co-occurring TCRs were grouped using DBSCAN, with TCRdist sequence similarity added in when clustering inside HLA-allele-positive subsets. Repertoires with fewer than 30,000 or more than 120,000 public chains were left out of co-occurrence clustering, as were about 5 repertoires with anomalous nucleotide sharing. The table was pulled from immuneACCESS by TCRdb, which kept in-frame rearrangements only. Such tables lose some clones; where checked, under half of the loss comes from unresolved V genes, and the rest has no known cause. D and trimming come from the DNA, and the V and J calls and clone size come from that table. In all, the sample holds approximately 100,000 clones, and approximately 70% of those were seen once. Clones ranked in the top ten supply over 4% of the sample.

CDR1 SQVTM and CDR2 ANQGSEA are derived from the germline V gene. Trimming accounts for 6 bases at V and 1 base at J, while the number of junction bases matched to no gene is 6. CDR3 length: 14 amino acids, cysteine to phenylalanine. CDR3 DNA only is kept here, 42 bases in frame from base 1. Recombination connected TRBV29-1 to TRBJ2-3, with TRBD1 matching 8 junction bases. This TCR was recovered from a woman in her late teens or twenties in good health and CMV-seropositive. The source material was PBMCs. The CDR3 loop reads CSVDTTGGTDTQYF. In nucleotide form, the sequence is TGCAGCGTCGATACGACAGGGGGCACAGATACGCAGTATTTT.